What follows are 12 T cell receptor beta chains derived from one specimen sequenced in a study of T cell responses to AZD1222 COVID-19 vaccine (dated by TCRdb to the early 2020s). Libraries were made using the immunoSEQ multiplex PCR assay. TCRdb took this table from immuneACCESS and kept in-frame rearrangements with V and J called. Such tables lack part of the clones; where checked against another copy, unresolved V genes explain under half of the gap, and the rest is unexplained. The table for this sample lists about 83,000 clones; roughly 82% of them were counted only once. The ten largest clones take up 8.7% of the sample. The label giving this sample's time point can be read as: baseline before first vaccination. The material sequenced was peripheral blood, taken on day 0 of AZD1222 vaccination. The receptors here all came from an adult in good health.

The chain links TRBV2 to TRBJ1-1; no clear D gene. The germline CDR1 and CDR2 sequences are SNHLY and FYNNEI. CDR3 length: 15 amino acids. V was cut by 2 bases and J by 4 bases, with 14 bases left in between. This CDR3 is CASSELGLISTEAFF. Here the CDR3 DNA reads TGTGCCAGCAGTGAACTGGGGTTGATTAGCACTGAAGCTTTCTTT.

V usage is TRBV5-1 and J usage is TRBJ1-6; D gene uncertain. Germline CDR1 and CDR2: SGHRS and YFSETQ. This CDR3 comprises 16 residues. Between the trimmed V and J ends, which lost 1 base and 4 bases, there was a span of 12 bases. In DNA form, the CDR3 reads TGCGCCAGCAGCTTGCTAAGACCTCCTTATAATTCACCCCTCCACTTT. Its translation: CASSLLRPPYNSPLHF.

This rearrangement joins TRBV6-5 to TRBJ1-2; the D gene is possibly TRBD1 (6 bases). V lost 1 base and J lost 7, with 13 bases in between. The CDR3 totals 14 residues. The V gene's germline CDR1 is MNHEY and CDR2 SVGAGI. The CDR3 DNA sequence: TGTGCCAGCAGTTACTTCGGGGGCGCAGGTGGCTACACCTTC. The encoded protein is CASSYFGGAGGYTF.

The chain joins TRBV7-9 to TRBJ1-2, with D possibly matching TRBD1 (6 bases). CDR3 length: 13 amino acids. V lost 2 bases, J lost 7 bases, and 11 bases lay in between. Germline values: CDR1 SEHNR, CDR2 FQNEAQ (reference sequence). CDR3 residues: CASSLRSDSGYTF. The CDR3 coding sequence is TGTGCCAGCAGCTTAAGGTCGGACAGTGGCTACACCTTC.

J is TRBJ2-7 and V is TRBV10-3; TRBD1 is a possible D gene (6 bases). V was clipped by 4 bases and J by 3 bases, with 7 bases between them. The CDR3 runs to 12 residues. Germline V gives CDR1 ENHRY, CDR2 SYGVKD. CDR3 nucleotide sequence: TGTGCCATCAGTGGGACAGTCTACGAGCAGTACTTC. Residues: CAISGTVYEQYF.

J is TRBJ2-7 and V is TRBV27, with 9 bases identical to TRBD1. Germline V lookup: CDR1 MNHEY, CDR2 SMNVEV (reference sequence). V shed 2 bases, J shed 5 bases, and the junction held 7 bases outside the gene matches. This CDR3 region has 15 residues. The CDR3 sequence is CASSLTIGTGNEQYF. In DNA, the CDR3 is TGTGCCAGCAGTTTAACTATCGGGACAGGGAACGAGCAGTACTTC.

In the case of this clone: The sample carries other DNA sequences with the same CDR3. The chain has TRBV9 and TRBJ1-3; no clear D. Trimming cost V 2 bases and J 4 bases, with 4 bases left between them. Germline V lookup: CDR1 SGDLS, CDR2 YYNGEE. The CDR3 has 12 residues. For the CDR3, the DNA is TGTGCCAGCAGCGTGGGGGGAAACACCATATATTTT. This encodes CASSVGGNTIYF. The variable domain in full, completed from reference TRBV9 and TRBJ1-3, reads DSGVTQTPKHLITATGQRVTLRCSPRSGDLSVYWYQQSLDQGLQFLIQYYNGEERAKGNILERFSAQQFPDLHSELNLSSLELGDSALYFCASSVGGNTIYFGEGSWLTVV.

This clone has just one count. V is TRBV3-1 (or the pseudogene TRBV3-2) and J is TRBJ2-7, with 8 positions matching TRBD2. Germline loops: CDR1 LGHDT, CDR2 YNNKEL (reference sequence). With 0 bases clipped from V and 0 bases from J, the junction kept 10 bases outside the gene matches. The CDR3 contains 18 residues. The CDR3 DNA follows: TGTGCCAGCAGCCAAGATTTGCGGGGCGGGGGGAGCTCCTACGAGCAGTACTTC. Amino acid sequence: CASSQDLRGGGSSYEQYF.

This chain links TRBV19 with TRBJ2-5; 9 nucleotides line up with TRBD1. Germline values: CDR1 LNHDA, CDR2 SQIVND (reference sequence). Trimming cost V 6 bases and J 5 bases; bases outside gene matches: 4. This CDR3 region has 13 residues. In DNA form, the CDR3 reads TGTGCCAGTAGCCACGGACAGGGGGAGACCCAGTACTTC. As protein: CASSHGQGETQYF.

The rearrangement links TRBV7-2 to TRBJ2-3, with 11 positions matching TRBD2. Germline CDR1 is SGHTA and CDR2 is FQGNSA. The ends lost 5 bases at V and 6 bases at J; junction bases unmatched: 10. The CDR3 is made up of 16 amino acids. CDR3 sequence: CASSPPGLAAGDTQYF. The CDR3 DNA sequence: TGTGCCAGCAGCCCGCCGGGACTAGCGGCTGGGGATACGCAGTATTTT.

Only a few counts were recorded for this clone. The chain carries TRBV15 and TRBJ2-7; D not resolved. CDR3 length equals 13 residues. The ends were cut back, 5 bases at V and 3 bases at J, with 11 bases in the middle. Germline V gene lookup returns CDR1 LNHNV and CDR2 YYDKDF (reference sequence). Written as DNA, the CDR3 is TGTGCCACCAGCCTGGACGGATTCTACGAGCAGTACTTC. Translating gives CATSLDGFYEQYF.

The rearrangement joins TRBV20-1 to TRBJ1-6; weak D call: TRBD1 (6 bases). CDR1 is DFQATT and CDR2 is SNEGSKA in the germline V gene (reference sequence). The CDR3 consists of 14 residues. V was shortened by 3 bases and J by 9 bases, with 15 bases between the two germline ends. The CDR3 is CSASLGTLVSPLHF. The CDR3 DNA reads TGCAGTGCTAGTCTGGGGACATTAGTTTCACCCCTCCACTTT.